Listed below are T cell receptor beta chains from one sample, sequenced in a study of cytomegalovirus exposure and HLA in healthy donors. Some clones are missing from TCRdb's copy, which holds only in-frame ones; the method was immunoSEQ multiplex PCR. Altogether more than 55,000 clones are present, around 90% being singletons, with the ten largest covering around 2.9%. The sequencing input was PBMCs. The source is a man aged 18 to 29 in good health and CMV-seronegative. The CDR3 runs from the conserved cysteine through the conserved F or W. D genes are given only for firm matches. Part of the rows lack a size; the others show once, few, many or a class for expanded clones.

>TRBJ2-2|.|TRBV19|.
CASSISGTLGHTGELFF
TGTGCCAGTAGTATCAGTGGCACTTTGGGGCACACCGGGGAGCTGTTTTTT
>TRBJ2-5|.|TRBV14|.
CASSQDPSIPPAEEQETQYF
TGTGCCAGCAGCCAAGATCCTAGTATCCCCCCAGCAGAAGAGCAAGAGACCCAGTACTTC
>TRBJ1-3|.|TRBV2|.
CASSAENSGNTIYF
TGTGCCAGCAGTGCAGAAAACTCTGGAAACACCATATATTTT
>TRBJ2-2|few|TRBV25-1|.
CASSSGQTLTGELFF
TGTGCCAGCAGCTCAGGACAGACCCTCACCGGGGAGCTGTTTTTT
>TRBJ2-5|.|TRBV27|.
CASKETKGGTQYF
TGTGCCAGCAAGGAAACGAAAGGGGGAACCCAGTACTTC
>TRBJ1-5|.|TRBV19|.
CASKADSNLNQPQHF
TGTGCCAGTAAGGCCGACAGCAACCTCAATCAGCCCCAGCATTTT
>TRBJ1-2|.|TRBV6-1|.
CASSDPELWWGYTF
TGTGCCAGCAGTGACCCGGAGCTTTGGTGGGGCTACACCTTC
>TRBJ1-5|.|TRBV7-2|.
CASSYYSNQPQHF
TGTGCCAGCTCGTATTATAGCAATCAGCCCCAGCATTTT
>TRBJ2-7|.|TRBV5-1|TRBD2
CASSDVAGGPGEQYF
TGCGCCAGCAGCGATGTAGCGGGAGGGCCTGGGGAGCAGTACTTC
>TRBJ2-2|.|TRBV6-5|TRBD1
CASSYRDRASGELFF
TGTGCCAGCAGTTATCGGGACAGAGCCTCCGGGGAGCTGTTTTTT
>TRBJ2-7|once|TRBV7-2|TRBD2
CASSLVAGGSYEQYF
TGTGCCAGCAGCTTAGTGGCGGGGGGTTCCTACGAGCAGTACTTC
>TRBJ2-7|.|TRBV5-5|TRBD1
CASSFDRGPTYEQYF
TGTGCCAGCAGCTTCGACAGGGGGCCTACCTACGAGCAGTACTTC
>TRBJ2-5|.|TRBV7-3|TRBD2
CASSPIRAGEGSGETQYF
TGTGCCAGCAGCCCGATACGAGCGGGAGAAGGATCGGGAGAGACCCAGTACTTC
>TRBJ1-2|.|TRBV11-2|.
CASSLIKGVHYGYTF
TGTGCCAGCAGCTTAATTAAGGGGGTTCACTATGGCTACACCTTC
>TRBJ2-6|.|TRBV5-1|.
CASRPGVDRDSGANVLTF
TGCGCCAGCCGCCCGGGGGTAGATAGAGACTCTGGGGCCAACGTCCTGACTTTC
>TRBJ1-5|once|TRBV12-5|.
CASGLGPDQPQHF
TGTGCTAGTGGTTTGGGCCCGGATCAGCCCCAGCATTTT
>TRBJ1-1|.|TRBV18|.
CASSPTVNTEAFF
TGTGCCAGCTCACCGACAGTGAACACTGAAGCTTTCTTT
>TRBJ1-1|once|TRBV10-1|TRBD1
CASSQRTGRGTEAFF
TGCGCCAGCAGTCAGAGGACAGGGCGGGGAACTGAAGCTTTCTTT
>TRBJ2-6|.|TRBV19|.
CASSKEASEANVLTF
TGTGCCAGTAGTAAGGAGGCCTCCGAGGCCAACGTCCTGACTTTC
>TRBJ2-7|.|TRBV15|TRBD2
CATSRAPGTSDEQYF
TGTGCCACCAGCAGAGCCCCCGGGACTAGCGACGAGCAGTACTTC
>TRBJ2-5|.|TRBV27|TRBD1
CASSPGTGGETQYF
TGTGCCAGCAGCCCCGGGACAGGGGGAGAGACCCAGTACTTC
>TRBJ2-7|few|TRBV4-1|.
CASSQGIGVYEQYF
TGCGCCAGCAGCCAAGGGATCGGAGTCTACGAGCAGTACTTC
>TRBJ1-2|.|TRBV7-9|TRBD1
CASSLRTGPNYGYTF
TGTGCCAGCAGCCTCCGGACAGGTCCTAACTATGGCTACACCTTC
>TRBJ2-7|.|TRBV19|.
CASGPWYEQYF
TGTGCCAGTGGGCCTTGGTACGAGCAGTACTTC
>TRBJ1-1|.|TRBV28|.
CASSWGGWAFF
TGTGCCAGCAGTTGGGGGGGTTGGGCTTTCTTT
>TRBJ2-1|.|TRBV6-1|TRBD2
CASSGRLAGGDSYNEQFF
TGTGCCAGCAGTGGCCGACTAGCGGGAGGGGACTCCTACAATGAGCAGTTCTTC
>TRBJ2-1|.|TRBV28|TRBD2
CASNSGTSGYNEQFF
TGTGCCAGCAACTCGGGGACTAGCGGTTACAATGAGCAGTTCTTC
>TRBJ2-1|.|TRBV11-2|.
CASSFQLANNEQFF
TGTGCCAGCAGCTTCCAACTAGCAAACAATGAGCAGTTCTTC
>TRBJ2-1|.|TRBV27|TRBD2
CASSRGLAGTYNEQFF
TGTGCCAGCAGCCGGGGACTAGCGGGAACCTACAATGAGCAGTTCTTC
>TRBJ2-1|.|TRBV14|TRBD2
CASSPGTSGRKQFF
TGTGCCAGCAGCCCCGGGACTAGCGGGAGGAAGCAGTTCTTC
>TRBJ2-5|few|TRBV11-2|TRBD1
CASSLDGAGGWRAKTQYF
TGTGCCAGCAGCTTAGATGGGGCAGGGGGCTGGCGTGCGAAGACCCAGTACTTC
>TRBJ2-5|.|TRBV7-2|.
CASSSLGRYQETQYF
TGTGCCAGCAGCTCCCTAGGGAGGTACCAAGAGACCCAGTACTTC
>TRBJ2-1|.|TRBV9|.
CASSVVDANNEQFF
TGTGCCAGCAGCGTAGTAGATGCGAACAATGAGCAGTTCTTC
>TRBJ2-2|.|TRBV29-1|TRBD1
CSVGQGRNTGELFF
TGCAGCGTTGGACAGGGAAGGAACACCGGGGAGCTGTTTTTT
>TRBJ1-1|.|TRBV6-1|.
CASSEDRDTEAFF
TGTGCCAGCAGTGAAGACAGGGACACTGAAGCTTTCTTT
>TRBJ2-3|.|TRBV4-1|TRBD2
CASSSSGRALTDTQYF
TGCGCCAGCAGCTCTAGCGGGAGGGCCCTCACAGATACGCAGTATTTT
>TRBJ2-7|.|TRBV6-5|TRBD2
CASRPPGGLYEQYF
TGTGCCAGCAGGCCTCCGGGGGGGCTCTACGAGCAGTACTTC
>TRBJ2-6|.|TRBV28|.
CASSPGGANVLTF
TGTGCCAGCAGTCCCGGTGGGGCCAACGTCCTGACTTTC
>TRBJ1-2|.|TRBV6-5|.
CASRKRGYGYTF
TGTGCCAGCCGCAAGCGGGGCTATGGCTACACCTTC
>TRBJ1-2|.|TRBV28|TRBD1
CATRTGFFSHYGYTF
TGTGCCACCCGGACAGGGTTCTTTAGCCACTATGGCTACACCTTC
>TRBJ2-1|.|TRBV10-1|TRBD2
CASSESGRVGNEQFF
TGCGCCAGCAGTGAGAGCGGGAGAGTGGGCAATGAGCAGTTCTTC
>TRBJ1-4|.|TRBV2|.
CASSEGAVAGEKLFF
TGTGCCAGCAGTGAAGGGGCAGTCGCGGGGGAAAAACTGTTTTTT
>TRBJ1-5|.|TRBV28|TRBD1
CASSFGTGGSNQPQHF
TGTGCCAGCAGTTTTGGGACAGGGGGTAGCAATCAGCCCCAGCATTTT
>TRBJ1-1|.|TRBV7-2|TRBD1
CASSTGQAMNTEAFF
TGTGCCAGCAGCACCGGACAGGCGATGAACACTGAAGCTTTCTTT
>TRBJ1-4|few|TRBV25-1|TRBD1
CASSQSRGQGEKLFF
TGTGCCAGCAGTCAATCTAGGGGACAGGGTGAAAAACTGTTTTTT
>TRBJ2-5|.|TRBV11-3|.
CASSRTGEETQYF
TGTGCCAGCAGCAGGACGGGGGAAGAGACCCAGTACTTC
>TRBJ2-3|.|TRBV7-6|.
CASSPGGAGSDTQYF
TGTGCCAGCAGCCCAGGAGGGGCAGGGTCCGATACGCAGTATTTT
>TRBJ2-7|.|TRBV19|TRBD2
CASSKRSGRDYEQYF
TGTGCCAGTAGCAAAAGAAGCGGGAGGGACTACGAGCAGTACTTC
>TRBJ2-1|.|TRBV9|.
CASGSGDNEQFF
TGTGCCAGCGGAAGCGGCGACAATGAGCAGTTCTTC
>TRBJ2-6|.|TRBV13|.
CASSLAGSAGANVLTF
TGTGCCAGCAGCTTGGCAGGGTCTGCGGGGGCCAACGTCCTGACTTTC
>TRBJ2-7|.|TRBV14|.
CASSQEEGPGNEQYF
TGTGCCAGCAGCCAAGAGGAGGGGCCCGGGAACGAGCAGTACTTC
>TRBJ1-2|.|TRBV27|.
CASRGGDRTVNYGYTF
TGTGCCAGCCGAGGGGGAGATAGGACAGTTAACTATGGCTACACCTTC
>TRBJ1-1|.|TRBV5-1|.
CASSLDITEAFF
TGCGCCAGCAGCCTCGACATCACTGAAGCTTTCTTT